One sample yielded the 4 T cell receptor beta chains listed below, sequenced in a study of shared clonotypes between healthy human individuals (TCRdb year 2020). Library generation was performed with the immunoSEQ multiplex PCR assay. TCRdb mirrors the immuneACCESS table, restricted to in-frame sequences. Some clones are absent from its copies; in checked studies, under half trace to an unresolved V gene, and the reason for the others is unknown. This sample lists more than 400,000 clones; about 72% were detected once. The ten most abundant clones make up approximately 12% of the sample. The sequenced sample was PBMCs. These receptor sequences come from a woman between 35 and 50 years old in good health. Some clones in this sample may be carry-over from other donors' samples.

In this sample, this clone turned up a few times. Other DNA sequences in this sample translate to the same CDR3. CDR3 nucleotide sequence: TGTGCCAGCTCACCTCAGGGGAACTATGGCTACACCTTC. It is translated as CASSPQGNYGYTF. The genes are TRBV18 and TRBJ1-2, with a tentative D call TRBD1 (6 bases). This CDR3 has 13 residues. CDR1 and CDR2 from the germline V gene are KGHSH and LQKENI. The germline V and J ends were trimmed by 3 bases and 2 bases, with 7 bases remaining between them.

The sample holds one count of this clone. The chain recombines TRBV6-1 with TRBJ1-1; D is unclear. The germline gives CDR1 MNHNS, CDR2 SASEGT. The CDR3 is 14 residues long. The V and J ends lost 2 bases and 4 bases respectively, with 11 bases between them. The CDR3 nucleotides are TGTGCCAGCAGTGAAAATTTCAGGTTCACTGAAGCTTTCTTT. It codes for CASSENFRFTEAFF.

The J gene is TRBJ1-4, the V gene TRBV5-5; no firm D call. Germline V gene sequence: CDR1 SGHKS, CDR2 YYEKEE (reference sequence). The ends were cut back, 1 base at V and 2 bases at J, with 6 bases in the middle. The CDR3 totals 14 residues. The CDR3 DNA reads TGTGCCAGCAGCTTGTTACAGACTAATGAAAAACTGTTTTTT. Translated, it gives CASSLLQTNEKLFF.

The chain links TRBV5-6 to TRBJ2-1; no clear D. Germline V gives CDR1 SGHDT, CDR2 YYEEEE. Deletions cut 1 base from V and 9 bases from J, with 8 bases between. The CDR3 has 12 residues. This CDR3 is CASSLTGLEQFF. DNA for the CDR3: TGTGCCAGCAGCTTGACTGGGCTTGAGCAGTTCTTC.